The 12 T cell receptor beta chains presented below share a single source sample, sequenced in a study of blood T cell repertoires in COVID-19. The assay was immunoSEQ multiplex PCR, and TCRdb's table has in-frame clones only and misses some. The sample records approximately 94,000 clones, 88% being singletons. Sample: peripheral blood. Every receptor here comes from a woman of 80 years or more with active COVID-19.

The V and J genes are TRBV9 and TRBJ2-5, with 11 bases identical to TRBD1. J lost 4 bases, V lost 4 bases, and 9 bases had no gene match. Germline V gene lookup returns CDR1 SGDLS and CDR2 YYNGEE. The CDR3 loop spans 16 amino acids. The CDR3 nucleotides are TGTGCCAGCAGCCCGGGGGGACAGGGGGTTGGAGAGACCCAGTACTTC. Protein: CASSPGGQGVGETQYF.

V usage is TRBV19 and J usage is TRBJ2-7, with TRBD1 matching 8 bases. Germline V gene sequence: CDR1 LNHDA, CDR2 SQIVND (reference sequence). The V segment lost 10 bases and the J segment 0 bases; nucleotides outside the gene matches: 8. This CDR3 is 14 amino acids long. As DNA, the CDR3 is TGTGCCACCTCCCAGACAGGGGTCTCCTACGAGCAGTACTTC. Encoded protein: CATSQTGVSYEQYF.

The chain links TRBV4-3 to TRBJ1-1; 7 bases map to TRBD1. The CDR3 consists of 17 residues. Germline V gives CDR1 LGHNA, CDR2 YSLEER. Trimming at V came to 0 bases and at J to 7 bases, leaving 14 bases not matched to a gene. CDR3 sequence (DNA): TGCGCCAGCAGCCAAGATCTCGGGCAGGGGGACGGACTTGAAGCTTTCTTT. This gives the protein CASSQDLGQGDGLEAFF.

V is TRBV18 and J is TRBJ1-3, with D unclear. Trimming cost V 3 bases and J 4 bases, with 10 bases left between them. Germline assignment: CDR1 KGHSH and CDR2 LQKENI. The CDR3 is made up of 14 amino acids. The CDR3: CASSPNGEGNTIYF. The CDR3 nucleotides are TGTGCCAGCTCACCCAATGGTGAGGGAAACACCATATATTTT.

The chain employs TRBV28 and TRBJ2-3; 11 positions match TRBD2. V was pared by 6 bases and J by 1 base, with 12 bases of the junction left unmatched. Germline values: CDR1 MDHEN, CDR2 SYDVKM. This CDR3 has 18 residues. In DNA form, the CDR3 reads TGTGCCAGCAGCCCCATAACTAGCGGGAGCTGGGGCACAGATACGCAGTATTTT. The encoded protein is CASSPITSGSWGTDTQYF.

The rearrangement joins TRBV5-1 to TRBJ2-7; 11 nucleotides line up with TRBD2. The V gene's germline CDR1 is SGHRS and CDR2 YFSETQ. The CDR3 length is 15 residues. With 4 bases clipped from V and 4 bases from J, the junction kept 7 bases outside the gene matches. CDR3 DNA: TGCGCCAGCAGCCGCGGACTAGCGGGTTTATACGAGCAGTACTTC. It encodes CASSRGLAGLYEQYF.

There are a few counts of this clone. The CDR3 bases are TGTGCCAGCAGTGGACAGGGGGCGGGCAATGAGCAGTTCTTC. Translation gives CASSGQGAGNEQFF. The chain recombines TRBV2 with TRBJ2-1; 10 bases line up with TRBD1. The germline V gene has CDR1 SNHLY and CDR2 FYNNEI. This CDR3 comprises 14 residues. After removal of 4 bases from V and 6 bases from J, the junction contained 3 bases not matched to a gene.

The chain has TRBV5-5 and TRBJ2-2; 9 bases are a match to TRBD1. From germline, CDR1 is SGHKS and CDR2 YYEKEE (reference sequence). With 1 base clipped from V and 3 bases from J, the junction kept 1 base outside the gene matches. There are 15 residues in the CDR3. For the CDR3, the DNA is TGTGCCAGCAGCTTGCGGACAGGGGACACCGGGGAGCTGTTTTTT. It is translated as CASSLRTGDTGELFF.

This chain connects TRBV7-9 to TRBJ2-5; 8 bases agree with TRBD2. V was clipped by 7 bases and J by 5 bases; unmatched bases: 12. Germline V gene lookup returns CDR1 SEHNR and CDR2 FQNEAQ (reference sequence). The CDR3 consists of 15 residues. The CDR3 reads CASIQTGTRGETQYF. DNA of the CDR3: TGTGCCAGCATCCAGACCGGGACTAGGGGCGAGACCCAGTACTTC.

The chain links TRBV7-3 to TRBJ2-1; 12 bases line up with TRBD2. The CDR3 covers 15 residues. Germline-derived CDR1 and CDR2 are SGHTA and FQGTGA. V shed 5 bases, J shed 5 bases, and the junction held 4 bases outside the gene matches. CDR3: CASSPRTSGNNEQFF. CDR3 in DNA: TGTGCCAGCAGCCCCCGGACTAGCGGGAACAATGAGCAGTTCTTC.

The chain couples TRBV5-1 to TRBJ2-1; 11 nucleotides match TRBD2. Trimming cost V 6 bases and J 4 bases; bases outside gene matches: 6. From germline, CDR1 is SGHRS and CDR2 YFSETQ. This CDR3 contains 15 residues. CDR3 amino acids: CASTKLAGAYNEQFF. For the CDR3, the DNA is TGCGCCAGCACCAAACTAGCGGGAGCTTACAATGAGCAGTTCTTC.

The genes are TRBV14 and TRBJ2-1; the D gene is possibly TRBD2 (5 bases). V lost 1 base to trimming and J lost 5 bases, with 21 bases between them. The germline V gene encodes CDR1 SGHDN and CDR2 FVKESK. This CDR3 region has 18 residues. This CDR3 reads CASSQGWRTPWSDNEQFF. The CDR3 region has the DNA TGTGCCAGCAGCCAAGGTTGGAGGACTCCCTGGAGTGACAATGAGCAGTTCTTC.